The entry that follows covers one T cell receptor beta chain sequence. Its antigen is as yet unknown. This sample stems from a study of cytomegalovirus exposure and HLA in healthy donors. Study-wide results and caveats: There were several of the most significant clusters that appeared linked to common viral pathogens in a later analysis. The listing of 160 or so TCR beta chains classed them as cytomegalovirus-associated.

Nominal health characterized the donors when sampled, though unrecorded immune exposures were likely. The study ran its PCR with 60 Vbeta and 13 Jbeta primers. Assay: immunoSEQ multiplex PCR; the TCRdb copy retains only in-frame clones and omits some. The sample holds about 65,000 clones, 70% to 80% seen once. The receptor's source is a girl aged 5 to 17 in good health and CMV-seropositive. The sample comprised PBMCs.

The DNA for the CDR3 is TGTGCCAGCAGTTTTGCAGGCTATGAAAAACTGTTTTTT. It codes for CASSFAGYEKLFF. The rearrangement links TRBV28 to TRBJ1-4; D gene uncertain. The germline V gene has CDR1 MDHEN and CDR2 SYDVKM. This CDR3 is built from 13 residues. Trimming removed 3 bases from V and 6 bases from J, with 8 bases in between.